This T cell receptor beta chain was captured in a study of T cell responses to AZD1222 COVID-19 vaccine. Sequencing was performed with immunoSEQ multiplex PCR; in TCRdb, only in-frame clones are kept and a portion is missing. Here the sample spans 150,000 to 200,000 clones, 70% to 90% being singletons. This TCR was recovered from an adult in good health. The starting material was peripheral blood, obtained on day 0 of AZD1222 vaccination.

This CDR3 is CASSTSDSSNQPQHF. The CDR3, as DNA: TGTGCCAGCAGTACCTCGGACAGTAGCAATCAGCCCCAGCATTTT. The J gene is TRBJ1-5, the V gene TRBV6-2 or TRBV6-3; D is possibly TRBD1 (6 bases). CDR3 length equals 15 residues. Looked up from germline, CDR1 is MNHEY and CDR2 is SVGEGT. The V end was cut by 5 bases, the J end by 0 bases, with 11 bases between.